This T cell receptor beta chain was sequenced for a study of blood T cell repertoires in COVID-19. Deletions cut 5 bases from V and 3 bases from J, with 13 bases between. CDR3 length equals 14 residues. Per the germline V gene, CDR1 is LNHDA and CDR2 is SQIVND (reference sequence). The table came from immunoSEQ multiplex PCR; TCRdb's copy has only in-frame clones and leaves some out. The table includes 65,000 or so clones, 76% detected once. The chain carries TRBV19 and TRBJ1-2, with TRBD1 as a possible D gene (6 bases). What was sequenced was peripheral blood. The sequence came from a woman between 50 and 59 years old with active or convalescent COVID-19. DNA of the CDR3: TGTGCCAGTAGTTCTAAGACAGGCCACTATGGCTACACCTTC. As protein: CASSSKTGHYGYTF.